This TCR beta chain came from a study of blood T cell repertoires in COVID-19. Study-wide background: T cells, B-cell-depleted T cells, or PBMCs provided the cDNA or gDNA that served as material.

This CDR3 comprises 15 residues. V shed 4 bases, J shed 3 bases, and the junction held 5 bases outside the gene matches. Germline V gene lookup returns CDR1 LNHDA and CDR2 SQIVND (reference sequence). Donors in Cohort 3 counted as recovered after two negative PCRs, clearance, or symptom resolution. Sequencing used immunoSEQ multiplex PCR; TCRdb keeps in-frame clones, though not all of them. The sample contains 150,000 to 200,000 clones, 80% of which appear only once. The chain joins TRBV19 to TRBJ2-1, with 8 bases aligning to TRBD1. Sequencing input: PBMCs or T cells enriched from blood (not recorded which). The clonotype was recovered from a man in his forties who had recovered from COVID-19. This CDR3 reads CASSTDRGVYNEQFF. DNA of the CDR3: TGTGCCAGTAGTACAGACAGGGGCGTCTACAATGAGCAGTTCTTC.